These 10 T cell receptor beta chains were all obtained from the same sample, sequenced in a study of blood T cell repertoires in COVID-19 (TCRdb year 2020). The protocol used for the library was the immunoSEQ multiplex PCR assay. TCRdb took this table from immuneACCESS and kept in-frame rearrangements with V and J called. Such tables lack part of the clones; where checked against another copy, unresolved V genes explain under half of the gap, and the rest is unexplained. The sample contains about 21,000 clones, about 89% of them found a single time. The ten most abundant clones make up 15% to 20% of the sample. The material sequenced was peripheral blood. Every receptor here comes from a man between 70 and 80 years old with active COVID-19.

In nucleotides, the CDR3 is TGTGCCAGCAGTGAATGGGTCAGGGGAGGGTATGGCTACACCTTC. Translated: CASSEWVRGGYGYTF. The chain joins TRBV2 to TRBJ1-2; D perhaps matches TRBD1 (6 bases). V was cut by 2 bases and J by 5 bases, with 15 bases left in between. The CDR3 extends over 15 amino acids. Germline CDR1 reads SNHLY; CDR2 reads FYNNEI.

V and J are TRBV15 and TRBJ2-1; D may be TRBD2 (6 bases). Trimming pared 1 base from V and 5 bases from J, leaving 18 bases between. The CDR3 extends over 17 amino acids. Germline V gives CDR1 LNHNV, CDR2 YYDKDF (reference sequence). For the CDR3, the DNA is TGTGCCACCAGCAGAGGGGTTGGCGCGGGGTCTAACAATGAGCAGTTCTTC. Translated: CATSRGVGAGSNNEQFF.

The CDR3 DNA reads TGTGCCAGCAGTCCGGGACAGGGGGCGTTGTTTTTT. Residues: CASSPGQGALFF. The chain combines TRBV6-5 with TRBJ1-4, with TRBD1 matching 12 bases. CDR3 length: 12 residues. Losses at the gene ends were 5 bases for V and 15 bases for J; bases not matched to a gene: 4. In germline, CDR1 is MNHEY, CDR2 SVGAGI.

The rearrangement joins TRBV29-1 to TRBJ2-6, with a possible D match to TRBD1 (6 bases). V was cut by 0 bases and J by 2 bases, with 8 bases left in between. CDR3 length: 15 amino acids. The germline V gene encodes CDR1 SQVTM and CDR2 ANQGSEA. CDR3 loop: CSVEDHRAGANVLTF. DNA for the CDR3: TGCAGCGTTGAAGATCACAGGGCTGGGGCCAACGTCCTGACTTTC.

The DNA for the CDR3 is TGTGCCAGCAGTTTGTGGACAGAAGAGACCCAGTACTTC. Residues: CASSLWTEETQYF. The V gene is TRBV12-3 or TRBV12-4, the J gene TRBJ2-5; tentatively, D is TRBD1 (6 bases). Trimming pared 3 bases from V and 3 bases from J, leaving 8 bases between. The CDR3 is 13 amino acids.

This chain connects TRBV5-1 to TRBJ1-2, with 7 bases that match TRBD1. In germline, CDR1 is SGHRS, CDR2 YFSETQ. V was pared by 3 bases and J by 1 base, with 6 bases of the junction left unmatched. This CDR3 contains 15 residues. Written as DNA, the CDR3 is TGCGCCAGCAGCTGGGGGGACAGCATTAACTATGGCTACACCTTC. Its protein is CASSWGDSINYGYTF.

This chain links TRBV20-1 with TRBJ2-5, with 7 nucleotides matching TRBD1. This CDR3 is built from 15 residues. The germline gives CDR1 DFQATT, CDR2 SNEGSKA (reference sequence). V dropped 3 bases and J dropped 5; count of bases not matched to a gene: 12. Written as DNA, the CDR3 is TGCAGTGCTAGTATGACAGGGATACTGGAGGAGACCCAGTACTTC. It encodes CSASMTGILEETQYF.

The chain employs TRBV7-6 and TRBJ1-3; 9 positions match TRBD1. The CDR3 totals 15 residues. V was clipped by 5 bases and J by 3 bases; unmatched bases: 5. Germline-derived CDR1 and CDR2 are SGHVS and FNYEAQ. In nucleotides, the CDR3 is TGTGCCAGCAGCACCGGGACAGGGAGTGGAAACACCATATATTTT. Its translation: CASSTGTGSGNTIYF.

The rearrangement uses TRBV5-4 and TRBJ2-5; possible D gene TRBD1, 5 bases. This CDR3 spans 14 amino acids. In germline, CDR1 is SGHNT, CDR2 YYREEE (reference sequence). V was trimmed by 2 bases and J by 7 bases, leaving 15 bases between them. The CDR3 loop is CASSFIGAPGTQYF. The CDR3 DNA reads TGTGCCAGCAGCTTCATTGGGGCCCCCGGGACCCAGTACTTC.

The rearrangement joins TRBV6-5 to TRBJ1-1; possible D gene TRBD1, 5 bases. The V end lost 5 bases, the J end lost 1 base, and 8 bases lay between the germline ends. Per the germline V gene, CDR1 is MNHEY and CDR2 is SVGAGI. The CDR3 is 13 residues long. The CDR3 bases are TGTGCCAGCAGTCCAAGGGGGAACACTGAAGCTTTCTTT. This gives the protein CASSPRGNTEAFF.